Below, one T cell receptor (beta chain) is given with its context. The germline CDR1 and CDR2 sequences are LNHDA and SQIVND (reference sequence). The CDR3 has 13 residues. Trimming left V 3 bases short and J 4 bases short, with 7 bases between. With random hexamers, reverse transcription was performed on roughly 0.5 to 1 ug of RNA. TCRdb ran MiXCR on the immunoSEQ multiplex PCR reads and lists one entry per CDR3 protein. The sample comprises around 230,000 distinct CDR3 sequences, about 96% of which are singletons, and around 0.1% rests with the top ten. This record comes from a study of CD8 T cells in Susac syndrome.

Sequenced: CD4+ T cells from PBMCs. The chain joins TRBV19 to TRBJ2-1; possibly TRBD2 for D (5 bases). This receptor was taken from a human donor with Susac syndrome. CDR3 nucleotides: TGTGCCAGTAGTATCCGGGGATACAATGAGCAGTTCTTC. This sequence encodes CASSIRGYNEQFF.